This T cell receptor (beta chain) originates from a study of beta chain features in type 1 diabetes. Regarding the study as a whole: When Type 1 diabetes patients were examined, their TCRB CDR3s proved moderately but significantly shorter in all four CD4+ subsets. The VDJ junctions of type 1 diabetes patients carried fewer insertions and more deletions.

The collection from each donor was one heparinised blood draw averaging roughly 0.12 L. Reverse transcription of all isolated RNA meant that expressed TCRB transcripts were sequenced. Clones were read by immunoSEQ multiplex PCR, and TCRdb kept only the in-frame ones, dropping some. The table records some 190,000 clones, approximately 8.1% of them present only once. CDR1 and CDR2 from the germline V gene are SGHNT and YYREEE (reference sequence). The CDR3 length is 14 residues. Deletions cut 7 bases from V and 5 bases from J, with 19 bases between. This clone was detected only a few times. Its antigen is not known.

This rearrangement joins TRBV5-4 to TRBJ2-7, with D possibly being TRBD2 (6 bases). The source is a young man with type 1 diabetes. Sample: central memory CD4+ T cells from blood. As DNA, the CDR3 is TGTGCCAGCCCTGCGGGACCCAATAGCGACGAGCAGTACTTC. As protein: CASPAGPNSDEQYF. Using reference TRBV5-4 and TRBJ2-7 for the parts outside the CDR3, the full variable domain is ETGVTQSPTHLIKTRGQQVTLRCSSQSGHNTVSWYQQALGQGPQFIFQYYREEENGRGNFPPRFSGLQFPNYSSELNVNALELDDSALYLCASPAGPNSDEQYFGPGTRLTVT.